This TCR beta chain is drawn from a study of cytomegalovirus exposure and HLA in healthy donors. Primers: 60 Vbeta forward and 13 Jbeta reverse. The assay was immunoSEQ multiplex PCR, and TCRdb's table has in-frame clones only and misses some. The sample lists roughly 93,000 clones, just under 80% occurring once. This clone was seen only a few times. The CDR3 consists of 12 residues. Trimming pared 4 bases from V and 6 bases from J, leaving 10 bases between. Germline V gene lookup returns CDR1 MGHDK and CDR2 SYGVNS. Sequencing was performed on PBMCs. The chain joins TRBV25-1 to TRBJ2-7; no reliable D call. The receptor was derived from a man aged 25-40 years in good health and CMV-seronegative. DNA for the CDR3: TGTGCCAGCAGTGGATCCACAGTCGAGCAGTACTTC. Amino acids: CASSGSTVEQYF.